Presented here are 30 T cell receptor beta chains from one specimen sequenced in a study of T cells in Graves' hyperthyroidism and ophthalmopathy. TCR beta CDR3 region amplification was performed from RNA transcripts. A set of HTBI primers served as the primers for a first-round RT-PCR of the TCR CDR3. TCRdb re-called the multiplex PCR reads through MiXCR, storing one row per CDR3 protein. The repertoire has about 690,000 distinct CDR3 sequences, 17% of them found once; the top ten carry about a sixth. Material for sequencing was blood. The source of these receptors is a man between 45 and 60 years old with Graves' hyperthyroidism.

V gene TRBV6-1 combines with J gene TRBJ2-5, with 7 bases matching TRBD2. CDR3 length equals 16 residues. Germline CDR1 and CDR2: MNHNS and SASEGT. Trimming at V came to 6 bases and at J to 5 bases, leaving 15 bases not matched to a gene. CDR3 region: CASSRLRAGMKETQYF. The CDR3, as DNA: TGTGCCAGCAGCCGATTACGAGCGGGAATGAAGGAGACCCAGTACTTC.

The V gene is TRBV19, the J gene TRBJ1-1; D is ambiguous. V was pared by 5 bases and J by 1 base, with 14 bases between. Germline V gene data show CDR1 as LNHDA and CDR2 as SQIVND (reference sequence). The CDR3 consists of 15 residues. CDR3 in DNA: TGTGCCAGTAGTCAAATTGGACGGTCGAACACTGAAGCTTTCTTT. It translates to CASSQIGRSNTEAFF.

CDR3 nucleotide sequence: TGTGCCTGGAGCGGGACATTAACTGAGGCAGCTTTCTTT. Its protein product is CAWSGTLTEAAFF. V is TRBV30 and J is TRBJ1-1; tentative D call: TRBD1 (6 bases). Germline CDR1 GTSNPN, CDR2 SVGIG (reference sequence). The CDR3 has 13 residues. The germline V and J ends were trimmed by 3 bases and 10 bases, with 18 bases remaining between them.

This clonotype was recorded many times. The chain links TRBV27 to TRBJ2-5; 10 nucleotides align to TRBD2. Germline CDR1 reads MNHEY; CDR2 reads SMNVEV (reference sequence). The V and J ends lost 6 bases and 4 bases, in that order; junction bases with no gene match: 8. The CDR3 has 15 amino acids. CDR3 in DNA: TGTGCCAGCAGGGTACTAGCGGGAAGGGGAGAGACCCAGTACTTC. This gives the protein CASRVLAGRGETQYF.

J is TRBJ2-7 and V is TRBV5-1; a possible D gene is TRBD1 (6 bases). Trimming took 0 bases from V and 8 from J, leaving 15 bases between them. CDR3 length: 14 residues. Germline values: CDR1 SGHRS, CDR2 YFSETQ. The CDR3 nucleotides read TGCGCCAGCAGCTTGGAAGGGACACGGGACCAGCAGTACTTC. It codes for CASSLEGTRDQQYF.

This clonotype was picked up many times. The chain carries TRBV7-2 and TRBJ2-7; D not certain. Germline V lookup: CDR1 SGHTA, CDR2 FQGNSA. V lost 3 bases and J 7 bases, leaving 10 bases between the germline ends. The CDR3 is 12 residues long. CDR3 protein: CASSLSTWEQYF. DNA for the CDR3: TGTGCCAGCAGCTTGTCGACGTGGGAGCAGTACTTC.

V is TRBV28 and J is TRBJ2-7; D is perhaps TRBD1 (5 bases). The CDR3 is made up of 15 amino acids. The ends were cut back, 5 bases at V and 7 bases at J, with 21 bases in the middle. Germline loops: CDR1 MDHEN, CDR2 SYDVKM. CDR3 in amino acids: CASSGVGEVGREQYF. Here the CDR3 DNA reads TGTGCCAGCAGTGGAGTTGGGGAAGTGGGGCGAGAGCAGTACTTC. Full variable domain (outside the CDR3, taken from reference TRBV28 and TRBJ2-7): DVKVTQSSRYLVKRTGEKVFLECVQDMDHENMFWYRQDPGLGLRLIYFSYDVKMKEKGDIPEGYSVSREKKERFSLILESASTNQTSMYLCASSGVGEVGREQYFGPGTRLTVT.

Ten or more counts support this clonotype. The gene calls are TRBV7-9 and TRBJ2-3; 7 nucleotides align to TRBD2. Germline V gene lookup returns CDR1 SEHNR and CDR2 FQNEAQ (reference sequence). After removal of 5 bases from V and 1 base from J, the junction contained 6 bases not matched to a gene. This CDR3 contains 15 residues. CDR3 in DNA: TGTGCCAGCAGCATCTGGACTAGGGGCACAGATACGCAGTATTTT. Translation: CASSIWTRGTDTQYF.

The V call is TRBV7-9, the J call TRBJ2-7; 14 bases are shared with TRBD2. The CDR3 covers 16 residues. The V gene's germline CDR1 is SEHNR and CDR2 FQNEAQ (reference sequence). The ends lost 6 bases at V and 7 bases at J; junction bases unmatched: 11. Here the CDR3 reads CASSPRLAGGIREQYF. In DNA form, the CDR3 reads TGTGCCAGCAGTCCCCGACTAGCGGGAGGGATCCGGGAGCAGTACTTC. The variable domain in full, with the rest retrieved from reference TRBV7-9 and TRBJ2-7, is DTGVSQNPRHKITKRGQNVTFRCDPISEHNRLYWYRQTLGQGPEFLTYFQNEAQLEKSRLLSDRFSAERPKGSFSTLEIQRTEQGDSAMYLCASSPRLAGGIREQYFGPGTRLTVT.

V gene TRBV24-1 combines with J gene TRBJ2-6, with D unresolved. Germline CDR1 is KGHDR and CDR2 is SFDVKD. V dropped 4 bases and J dropped 4 bases, with 7 bases sitting between them. CDR3 length: 14 amino acids. The CDR3 bases are TGTGCCACCAGTGAAGGGTTAGGGGCCAACGTCCTGACTTTC. It encodes CATSEGLGANVLTF.

This clonotype was detected many times. This chain uses TRBV28 with TRBJ2-1; 8 bases line up with TRBD2. CDR1 is MDHEN and CDR2 is SYDVKM in the germline V gene. The junction had 11 bases not matched to a gene; V was cut back by 6 bases and J by 10 bases. The CDR3 consists of 14 residues. The DNA of the CDR3 is TGTGCCAGCAGCACGGGACTAGGGGATGTAGAGCAGTTCTTC. It yields the protein CASSTGLGDVEQFF.

This clonotype appeared many times. The chain carries TRBV28 and TRBJ2-1; D possibly uses TRBD1 or TRBD2 (5 bases each). The length of the CDR3 is 15 residues. Germline values: CDR1 MDHEN, CDR2 SYDVKM. V was clipped by 9 bases and J by 6 bases, with 21 bases between them. The CDR3 coding sequence is TGTGCCAGTTCAAACAGAGGGACCAGGATCAATGAGCAGTTCTTC. As protein: CASSNRGTRINEQFF.

This clonotype was observed a few times. The chain employs TRBV19 and TRBJ2-3, with a possible D match to TRBD2 (5 bases). The CDR3 loop spans 14 amino acids. V was cut by 6 bases and J by 0 bases, with 10 bases left in between. The germline V gene encodes CDR1 LNHDA and CDR2 SQIVND (reference sequence). The CDR3 sequence is CASRAEPSTDTQYF. As DNA, the CDR3 is TGTGCCAGTAGAGCGGAACCTAGCACAGATACGCAGTATTTT.

J is TRBJ2-7 and V is TRBV28, with 8 bases that match TRBD2. CDR1 MDHEN and CDR2 SYDVKM come from the germline V gene. V was clipped by 7 bases and J by 3 bases; unmatched bases: 8. The CDR3 is 14 amino acids. The CDR3: CASTSGTRDYEQYF. In DNA, the CDR3 is TGTGCCAGCACCTCCGGGACTAGAGACTACGAGCAGTACTTC.

In the case of this clonotype: A read error may be the cause here, since a much bigger clone is one base away. The chain is built from TRBV11-2 and TRBJ2-7, with D tentatively TRBD2 (6 bases). V shed 2 bases and J shed 2 bases, with 13 bases lying between them. Germline lookup yields CDR1 SGHAT and CDR2 FQNNGV. The CDR3 loop spans 15 amino acids. The CDR3 sequence: CASSLSTGVTYEQYF. Here the CDR3 DNA reads TGTGCCAGCAGCTTATCTACGGGAGTCACCTACGAGCAGTACTTC. The full variable domain, with the rest looked up from reference TRBV11-2 and TRBJ2-7, is EAGVAQSPRYKIIEKRQSVAFWCNPISGHATLYWYQQILGQGPKLLIQFQNNGVVDDSQLPKDRFSAERLKGVDSTLKIQPAKLEDSAVYLCASSLSTGVTYEQYFGPGTRLTVT.

The gene calls are TRBV29-1 and TRBJ2-1; 9 bases match TRBD2. The CDR3 has 14 residues. V shed 3 bases and J 8 bases; nucleotides not matched to a gene: 8. Germline V gene sequence: CDR1 SQVTM, CDR2 ANQGSEA. The CDR3 coding sequence is TGCAGCGTTGAGAAGCGGGAGGCGACGGATGAGCAGTTCTTC. This gives the protein CSVEKREATDEQFF.

This clonotype was picked up a small number of times. The J gene is TRBJ2-1, the V gene TRBV9, with D possibly being TRBD2 (6 bases). This CDR3 has 15 residues. Germline-derived CDR1 and CDR2 are SGDLS and YYNGEE. V lost 2 bases to trimming and J lost 5 bases, with 14 bases between them. CDR3 nucleotide sequence: TGTGCCAGCAGCGTCATCTCGGAGGGCCACAATGAGCAGTTCTTC. Its translation: CASSVISEGHNEQFF.

The V and J genes are TRBV11-3 and TRBJ2-7; TRBD1 matches at 8 bases. Looked up from germline, CDR1 is SGHNT and CDR2 is YENEEA. Germline trimming cut 3 bases from V and 6 bases from J; bases unmatched to any gene: 7. The CDR3 sequence is 14 residues long. The CDR3 here is CASSFSGTGPEQYF. The CDR3 nucleotides are TGTGCCAGCAGCTTTTCCGGGACAGGACCCGAGCAGTACTTC.

This chain joins TRBV6-5 and TRBJ2-3; D not certain. The V end was cut by 2 bases, the J end by 1 base, with 4 bases between. The length of the CDR3 is 13 residues. The germline CDR1 and CDR2 sequences are MNHEY and SVGAGI. CDR3 sequence reads: CASSYGGTDTQYF. The DNA of the CDR3 is TGTGCCAGCAGTTACGGCGGCACAGATACGCAGTATTTT.

V usage is TRBV30 and J usage is TRBJ2-1, with 10 bases matching TRBD2. Germline lookup yields CDR1 GTSNPN and CDR2 SVGIG (reference sequence). CDR3 length: 20 amino acids. Trimming at V came to 3 bases and at J to 2 bases, leaving 19 bases not matched to a gene. CDR3 nucleotides: TGTGCCTGGAGACACCGCCTGGGACTAGCGAGAGGGTTGGCCTACAATGAGCAGTTCTTC. It encodes CAWRHRLGLARGLAYNEQFF.

This clonotype was observed a handful of times. This rearrangement joins TRBV20-1 to TRBJ2-5, with 12 bases matching TRBD2. The CDR3 contains 16 residues. Germline trimming cut 5 bases from V and 1 base from J; bases unmatched to any gene: 8. Germline lookup yields CDR1 DFQATT and CDR2 SNEGSKA (reference sequence). CDR3 coding DNA: TGCAGTGCTCGAACGTGGACTAGCGGGATCCAAGAGACCCAGTACTTC. Protein sequence: CSARTWTSGIQETQYF.

The chain has TRBV4-1 and TRBJ2-5; no firm D call. CDR1 is MGHRA and CDR2 is YSYEKL in the germline V gene. The CDR3 loop spans 15 amino acids. Trimming cost V 0 bases and J 1 base, with 9 bases left between them. CDR3 in DNA: TGCGCCAGCAGCCAAGAACCCGGCAGCCAAGAGACCCAGTACTTC. Amino acid sequence: CASSQEPGSQETQYF.

J is TRBJ2-5 and V is TRBV20-1, with TRBD1 matching over 7 bases. V trimming: 2 bases; J trimming: 1 base; junction bases outside the gene matches: 7. There are 15 residues in the CDR3. Germline loops: CDR1 DFQATT, CDR2 SNEGSKA (reference sequence). The DNA for the CDR3 is TGCAGTGCTAGACTCCTTGACAGGGTCCAAGAGACCCAGTACTTC. Amino acids: CSARLLDRVQETQYF.

This clonotype has a count of ten or more. The chain is built from TRBV6-1 and TRBJ1-1; perhaps TRBD1 as D (6 bases). V was clipped by 6 bases and J by 7 bases, with 18 bases between them. Germline V gene lookup returns CDR1 MNHNS and CDR2 SASEGT. The CDR3 is 14 residues long. CDR3 nucleotides: TGTGCCAGCAGGGGACGAGGGGGGCGGGGTGAAGCTTTCTTT. This sequence encodes CASRGRGGRGEAFF.

This clonotype was detected many times. This chain links TRBV11-1 with TRBJ2-2, with D maybe TRBD2 (5 bases). Trimming took 2 bases from V and 0 from J, leaving 10 bases between them. The CDR3 consists of 16 residues. Germline V gene data show CDR1 as SGHAT and CDR2 as FQDESV (reference sequence). CDR3 DNA: TGTGCCAGCAGCTTACTATCCGGGACGAACACCGGGGAGCTGTTTTTT. Protein: CASSLLSGTNTGELFF.

This clonotype has ten or more counts. The chain carries TRBV29-1 and TRBJ2-7; possible D gene TRBD1, 5 bases. The CDR3 has 12 amino acids. The ends were cut back, 0 bases at V and 7 bases at J, with 10 bases in the middle. The V gene's germline CDR1 is SQVTM and CDR2 ANQGSEA. CDR3 nucleotides: TGCAGCGTTGAAGACCAGGGCCGGGAGCAGTACTTC. This sequence encodes CSVEDQGREQYF.

This chain connects TRBV29-1 to TRBJ2-3; D is perhaps TRBD2 (6 bases). Germline CDR1 reads SQVTM; CDR2 reads ANQGSEA. V lost 6 bases and J 8 bases, leaving 15 bases between the germline ends. The CDR3 spans 12 residues. CDR3 coding DNA: TGCAGCGTAGCGCTAGACGGGAGTACGCAGTATTTT. It yields the protein CSVALDGSTQYF.

This clonotype was counted many times. This chain connects TRBV11-2 to TRBJ1-1, with 7 bases fitting TRBD1. V shed 0 bases and J 2 bases; nucleotides not matched to a gene: 3. This CDR3 is 15 amino acids long. Per germline, CDR1 SGHAT and CDR2 FQNNGV. The CDR3 region has the DNA TGTGCCAGCAGCTTAGATAGACAGGGAAACACTGAAGCTTTCTTT. The encoded protein is CASSLDRQGNTEAFF.

In its sample, this clonotype was seen a few times. This chain joins TRBV7-9 and TRBJ1-4; no definite D call. From germline, CDR1 is SEHNR and CDR2 FQNEAQ (reference sequence). The CDR3 is 14 amino acids. Trimming removed 5 bases from V and 0 bases from J, with 7 bases in between. This CDR3 reads CASSQLTTNEKLFF. CDR3 in DNA: TGTGCCAGCAGCCAGTTAACAACTAATGAAAAACTGTTTTTT.

This clonotype was seen many times. CDR3 nucleotide sequence: TGTGCCAGCAGCTTAACGGGGACTTGGCTCCCCGGGGAGCTGTTTTTT. The encoded protein is CASSLTGTWLPGELFF. The J gene is TRBJ2-2, the V gene TRBV7-3, with D tentatively TRBD2 (6 bases). This CDR3 is 16 amino acids long. Trimming took 0 bases from V and 6 from J, leaving 14 bases between them. Germline CDR1 reads SGHTA; CDR2 reads FQGTGA.